The present entry profiles one T cell receptor beta chain with its context. Its cognate antigen is unknown. The V and J ends lost 4 bases and 4 bases, in that order; junction bases with no gene match: 5. The CDR3 has 14 amino acids. Germline-derived CDR1 and CDR2 are SGHRS and YFSETQ. Reverse transcription of all isolated RNA meant that expressed TCRB transcripts were sequenced. Measured with immunoSEQ multiplex PCR; TCRdb has only the in-frame clones, and not every one. This sample yields 500,000 to 800,000 clones, of which around an eighth are seen a single time; roughly 0.11% belongs to the top ten. This sample is part of a study of beta chain features in type 1 diabetes. Study results and limitations: People with Type 1 diabetes carried modestly yet significantly shorter TCRB CDR3s in all four CD4+ subsets.

The chain joins TRBV5-1 to TRBJ2-3; 8 positions agree with TRBD1. This TCR derives from a man aged 30 to 39 with type 1 diabetes. The specimen was naive CD4+ T cells from blood. CDR3 nucleotides: TGCGCCAGCAGCGCGACAGGGGAAGCAGATACGCAGTATTTT. Amino acids: CASSATGEADTQYF.